This TCR beta chain was captured by sequencing in a study of T cells in Graves' hyperthyroidism and ophthalmopathy. Study summary: Peripheral blood was drawn at first diagnosis, prior to all treatment. Notes on the study in general: Ophthalmopathy was told apart from stable hyperthyroidism by a 13 V-J model.

Ten or more counts support this clonotype. The antigen is unknown. V dropped 3 bases and J dropped 3; count of bases not matched to a gene: 12. Germline V gene data show CDR1 as SGHAT and CDR2 as FQNNGV. This CDR3 has 17 residues. Uncontrolled infection, other autoimmune disease, pregnancy or lactation barred patients from enrollment. Diagnostic assessment was based on clinical symptoms, serum thyroxine and TRAb, thyroid ultrasound and orbital computed tomography. TCR beta CDR3 region amplification was performed from RNA transcripts. Researchers ran a first-round RT-PCR on the TCR CDR3 using the HTBI primer set. TCRdb reprocessed the multiplex PCR reads with MiXCR, giving one entry per CDR3 protein. This table has 400,000 to 450,000 distinct CDR3 sequences, roughly 15% appearing once.

The V and J genes are TRBV11-2 and TRBJ1-2, with 8 bases matching TRBD1. The clonotype originates from a man between 18 and 35 years old with Graves' ophthalmopathy. Input material: blood. Here the CDR3 DNA reads TGTGCCAGCAGCTTCGAAGGGGGGACAGGTATTCACTATGGCTACACCTTC. Protein sequence: CASSFEGGTGIHYGYTF.